The 3 T cell receptor beta chains reported below all come from one sample, sequenced in a study of CD8+ T cells in alopecia areata. RNA, once extracted, was reverse transcribed into cDNA for use as the sequencing template. Generated by immunoSEQ multiplex PCR, the TCRdb table keeps only in-frame clones and is missing some. The sample is made up of over 100,000 clones, none counted only once. Material: lesional skin. These TCRs come from a C3H/HeJ mouse with alopecia areata. Mouse strain MHC haplotype: H2-k.

This clone was recorded a few times. The listed genes are named as in mouse. The DNA ends 4 residues before the CDR3 does, and the rest of the CDR3 is filled in from the germline J gene. This rearrangement joins TRBV19 to TRBJ2-7; TRBD2 matches at 8 bases. The CDR3 consists of 16 residues. Germline V lookup: CDR1 FNHDT, CDR2 SITEND (reference sequence). J gave up 0 bases and V 0 bases, and 5 bases lay outside the gene matches. The DNA read from the CDR3 is TGTGCCAGCAGTATAGTGGCTGGGGGGAGCTCCTAT. Amino acid sequence: CASSIVAGGSSY. The whole CDR3 sequence is CASSIVAGGSSYEQYF.

This clone was observed at least ten times. The genes and germline here are from mouse. CDR3 in amino acids: CASSETRTGMSETLYF. The CDR3 bases that were read are TGTGCCAGCAGTGAAACCCGGACAGGGATGTCAGAA. This chain links TRBV13-3 with TRBJ2-3, with 8 bases aligning to TRBD1. Coverage ceases 4 residues before the CDR3 finishes, and the germline J gene fills in the end. V lost 2 bases and J lost 4; bases outside the gene matches: 9. CDR1 and CDR2 from the germline V gene are NNHDY and SYVADS. The CDR3 runs to 16 residues.

This clone has ten or more counts. TCRdb gives a protein that differs at residue 11 from what the DNA encodes, so the protein here is translated from the DNA. The listed genes are named as in mouse. The missing CDR3 end, 3 residues past where the read stops, is filled in from the germline J gene. The rearrangement uses TRBV13-3 and TRBJ1-3; D perhaps matches TRBD1 (6 bases). V lost 3 bases and J 4 bases, leaving 11 bases between the germline ends. Germline loops: CDR1 NNHDY, CDR2 SYVADS. The CDR3 has 14 amino acids. The CDR3 loop is CASSGRDIGNTLYF. CDR3 DNA, as far as it was read: TGTGCCAGCAGTGGCCGGGACATAGGAAATACG.